This T cell receptor (beta chain) was obtained from a study of identical twins. Notes on the study in general: The study found that models underestimated out-of-frame TCR alpha sharing in monozygotic twins. For zero-insertion analyses, partial confounding could come from invariant MAIT and iNKT cells. Carriage of fewer insertions was seen in abundant cord blood beta clonotypes, whereas memory repertoires showed none.

Each CDR3 protein is one row after TCRdb ran MiXCR on the 5' RACE reads. The sample has some 240,000 distinct CDR3 sequences, about 8.5% seen once; the top ten hold around 3%. This clonotype was seen many times. The antigen is unknown. Trimming removed 4 bases from V and 0 bases from J, with 6 bases in between. Germline V gene data show CDR1 as MDHEN and CDR2 as SYDVKM. CDR3 size: 13 residues. Healthy Caucasians alone served as donors. In addition, the sample was reused for a study of yellow fever vaccine responses in identical twins.

The specimen was CD8+ T cells sorted from blood. The genes are TRBV28 and TRBJ1-2; D is ambiguous. This TCR was recovered from a woman in her late teens or twenties in good health. The CDR3 protein is CASSSTSNYGYTF. The CDR3, as DNA: TGTGCCAGCAGTTCGACCTCTAACTATGGCTACACCTTC.